This T cell receptor (beta chain) was recovered during a study of shared clonotypes between healthy human individuals. Germline CDR1 and CDR2: MNHEY and SVGAGI. Trimming cost V 6 bases and J 4 bases, with 12 bases left between them. The CDR3 contains 13 residues. Naive CD8 cells lacked CD45RO, underwent positive selection for CCR7 and left out terminally differentiated effector memory CD45RA+ cells. Assay used: immunoSEQ multiplex PCR; TCRdb lists only in-frame clones, some missing. The sample records about 870,000 clones, approximately 92% being singletons. V usage is TRBV6-5 and J usage is TRBJ2-5, with TRBD2 as a possible D gene (6 bases). The material sequenced was naive CD8+ T cells sorted from blood. This receptor was identified in a young man in good health. In DNA form, the CDR3 reads TGTGCCAGCAGGGGGGGAAGGCGAGAGACCCAGTACTTC. Encoded protein: CASRGGRRETQYF.